The 25 T cell receptor beta chains below all came from one sample that was sequenced in a study of T cells after yellow fever vaccination (dated by TCRdb to between 2018 and 2020). In light of the paper, this sample's treatment or condition label describes: live attenuated yellow fever vaccine strain. The library was obtained by 5' RACE. Sequencing took place on an Illumina HiSeq 2500. In TCRdb, the public reads were trimmed at Q25 with fastp and aligned with MiXCR, with productive beta chains retained. Every entry covers one CDR3 protein and lists the most common genes and DNA from its rows. The sample profile shows around 340,000 distinct CDR3 sequences; 8.7% of them were found once. Of the sample, about a sixth is held by the ten largest clones. The starting material was PBMCs, obtained on the day of the first yellow fever vaccination. The receptor source for this set is a man younger than 35 who received the YFV17D yellow fever vaccine.

This clonotype was seen a handful of times. The chain uses TRBV12-3 or TRBV12-4 and TRBJ2-3, with TRBD2 identical over 10 bases. There are 14 residues in the CDR3. Losses at the gene ends were 5 bases for V and 6 bases for J; bases not matched to a gene: 5. The CDR3 here is CASSMSGRADTQYF. CDR3 coding DNA: TGTGCCAGCAGTATGAGCGGGAGGGCTGATACGCAGTATTTT.

The sample holds a few counts of this clonotype. The V gene is TRBV5-1, the J gene TRBJ2-3, with 10 positions matching TRBD1. CDR1 is SGHRS, CDR2 YFSETQ, per germline. This CDR3 region has 15 residues. The J segment lost 1 base and the V segment lost 3 bases, leaving 2 bases of the junction unmatched. CDR3 sequence reads: CASSWDRGGTDTQYF. CDR3 coding DNA: TGCGCCAGCAGCTGGGACAGGGGAGGCACAGATACGCAGTATTTT.

This clonotype showed up just a few times. The gene calls are TRBV15 and TRBJ2-2, with D possibly being TRBD1 (5 bases). Germline CDR1 is LNHNV and CDR2 is YYDKDF (reference sequence). This CDR3 has 17 amino acids. V shed 0 bases and J shed 4 bases, with 15 bases lying between them. The chain's CDR3 is CATSRDIRGAGTGELFF. Written as DNA, the CDR3 is TGTGCCACCAGCAGAGATATAAGGGGCGCCGGCACCGGGGAGCTGTTTTTT.

At least ten counts were recorded for this clonotype. The chain links TRBV4-1 to TRBJ2-7; D is unclear. Germline CDR1 reads MGHRA; CDR2 reads YSYEKL. The CDR3 extends over 16 amino acids. The germline V and J ends were trimmed by 2 bases and 0 bases, with 14 bases remaining between them. In DNA form, the CDR3 reads TGCGCCAGCAGCCAACCTACATCATCACTCTCCTACGAGCAGTACTTC. Amino acids: CASSQPTSSLSYEQYF.

The V gene is TRBV7-2, the J gene TRBJ1-3; D uncertain. CDR3 length equals 15 residues. Germline CDR1 is SGHTA and CDR2 is FQGNSA. Trimming removed 4 bases at V and 4 bases at J, with 14 bases between. DNA for the CDR3: TGTGCCAGCAGCTCAACTTCAGCTACCGGAAACACCATATATTTT. This sequence encodes CASSSTSATGNTIYF.

V is TRBV2 and J is TRBJ2-3; D perhaps matches TRBD1 (6 bases). Trimming pared 0 bases from V and 2 bases from J, leaving 9 bases between. The CDR3 covers 15 residues. Looked up from germline, CDR1 is SNHLY and CDR2 is FYNNEI. CDR3 residues: CASSEASGVTDTQYF. DNA for the CDR3: TGTGCCAGCAGTGAAGCGTCAGGGGTCACAGATACGCAGTATTTT.

This clonotype was counted a few times. V is TRBV28 and J is TRBJ2-1; D perhaps matches TRBD2 (7 bases). V dropped 3 bases and J dropped 8 bases, with 14 bases sitting between them. Germline V lookup: CDR1 MDHEN, CDR2 SYDVKM. This CDR3 has 14 residues. CDR3 bases: TGTGCCAGCAGTTTCTTGCGGGGGCGGGATGAGCAGTTCTTC. This translates into CASSFLRGRDEQFF.

This clonotype showed up just a few times. V is TRBV10-3 and J is TRBJ1-1, with 10 bases identical to TRBD1. The CDR3 spans 15 residues. Trimming at V came to 6 bases and at J to 0 bases, leaving 4 bases not matched to a gene. Germline V CDR1 and CDR2: ENHRY, SYGVKD. The CDR3 region is CAIRDRGTMNTEAFF. The CDR3 nucleotides read TGTGCCATCAGGGACAGGGGGACGATGAACACTGAAGCTTTCTTT.

This chain connects TRBV15 to TRBJ1-1; no reliable D call. Germline CDR1 reads LNHNV; CDR2 reads YYDKDF (reference sequence). Trimming pared 0 bases from V and 10 bases from J, leaving 12 bases between. This CDR3 has 13 residues. CDR3 bases: TGTGCCACCAGCAGAGATTTCGTGGAGGGAGCTTTCTTT. The encoded protein is CATSRDFVEGAFF.

This clonotype has at least ten counts. This chain uses TRBV5-5 with TRBJ1-5, with TRBD1 matching 7 bases. CDR3 length equals 14 residues. Trimming cost V 1 base and J 7 bases; bases outside gene matches: 5. Looked up from germline, CDR1 is SGHKS and CDR2 is YYEKEE (reference sequence). The CDR3 reads CASSLRTGDQPQHF. The CDR3 DNA is TGTGCCAGCAGCTTGAGGACAGGAGACCAGCCCCAGCATTTT.

In this sample, this clonotype turned up a few times. V usage is TRBV7-3 and J usage is TRBJ2-3; D tentatively reads TRBD1 or TRBD2 (5 bases each). Germline V lookup: CDR1 SGHTA, CDR2 FQGTGA. The CDR3 loop spans 16 amino acids. The ends were cut back, 1 base at V and 0 bases at J, with 11 bases in the middle. This CDR3 reads CASSLNPGLSTDTQYF. The CDR3 region has the DNA TGTGCCAGCAGCTTAAATCCGGGGCTGAGCACAGATACGCAGTATTTT.

This clonotype occurred many times. This chain joins TRBV7-3 and TRBJ2-3; tentatively, D is TRBD1 or TRBD2 (6 bases each). The V end lost 5 bases, the J end lost 0 bases, and 12 bases lay between the germline ends. The CDR3 totals 15 residues. The germline V gene has CDR1 SGHTA and CDR2 FQGTGA. The CDR3 protein is CASSRKGGSTDTQYF. DNA for the CDR3: TGTGCCAGCAGCCGAAAGGGGGGCAGCACAGATACGCAGTATTTT. Together with reference TRBV7-3 and TRBJ2-3, the CDR3 gives the full variable domain: GAGVSQTPSNKVTEKGKYVELRCDPISGHTALYWYRQSLGQGPEFLIYFQGTGAADDSGLPNDRFFAVRPEGSVSTLKIQRTERGDSAVYLCASSRKGGSTDTQYFGPGTRLTVL.

The rearrangement links TRBV29-1 to TRBJ1-1, with D perhaps TRBD1 (5 bases). V was cut by 4 bases and J by 4 bases, with 13 bases left in between. Germline loops: CDR1 SQVTM, CDR2 ANQGSEA. The CDR3 is 13 amino acids. CDR3 bases: TGCAGCGTTGCCGAGGGGAGAGGCACTGAAGCTTTCTTT. It encodes CSVAEGRGTEAFF. Drawing the rest from reference TRBV29-1 and TRBJ1-1, the complete variable domain is SAVISQKPSRDICQRGTSLTIQCQVDSQVTMMFWYRQQPGQSLTLIATANQGSEATYESGFVIDKFPISRPNLTFSTLTVSNMSPEDSSIYLCSVAEGRGTEAFFGQGTRLTVV.

The CDR3, as DNA: TGCGCCAGCAGCCTCCCCCGGGGGACAGATACGCAGTATTTT. Amino acids: CASSLPRGTDTQYF. This rearrangement joins TRBV4-3 to TRBJ2-3, with TRBD2 as a possible D gene (6 bases). Germline V lookup: CDR1 LGHNA, CDR2 YSLEER. The ends were cut back, 4 bases at V and 3 bases at J, with 11 bases in the middle. CDR3 length equals 14 residues.

This clonotype came up a few times. This rearrangement joins TRBV7-2 to TRBJ1-2; TRBD1 might be the D (6 bases). The CDR3 has 12 amino acids. Germline V gives CDR1 SGHTA, CDR2 FQGNSA. Trimming pared 5 bases from V and 13 bases from J, leaving 17 bases between. The CDR3 region is CASSRARGGATF. CDR3 bases: TGTGCCAGCAGCCGCGCGAGGGGGGGCGCCACCTTC.

CDR3 coding DNA: TGTGCCAGCAGCTTATCGTGGCAAGAGACCCAGTACTTC. Amino acids: CASSLSWQETQYF. J is TRBJ2-5 and V is TRBV7-9; D is unresolved. V lost 2 bases and J 2 bases, leaving 6 bases between the germline ends. Germline CDR1 reads SEHNR; CDR2 reads FQNEAQ (reference sequence). This CDR3 has 13 amino acids.

The rearrangement links TRBV20-1 to TRBJ2-5; D gene uncertain. Deletions cut 0 bases from V and 1 base from J, with 6 bases between. Germline-derived CDR1 and CDR2 are DFQATT and SNEGSKA (reference sequence). This CDR3 comprises 13 residues. CDR3 loop: CSAREMPQETQYF. CDR3 nucleotides: TGCAGTGCTAGAGAGATGCCCCAAGAGACCCAGTACTTC.

In this sample, this clonotype turned up many times. V usage is TRBV7-9 and J usage is TRBJ2-7; D is uncertain. Germline V CDR1 and CDR2: SEHNR, FQNEAQ (reference sequence). The CDR3 is 13 amino acids. The CDR3 here is CASSLGFAATPWV. The CDR3 DNA is TGTGCCAGCAGCTTGGGGTTCGCAGCCACCCCCTGGGTC.

The genes are TRBV12-3 or TRBV12-4 and TRBJ2-1; D is perhaps TRBD1 (6 bases). This CDR3 has 13 amino acids. The germline V and J ends were trimmed by 5 bases and 9 bases, with 14 bases remaining between them. CDR3 amino acids: CASSDGQTGEQFF. The CDR3 nucleotides read TGTGCCAGCAGTGACGGACAGACGGGTGAGCAGTTCTTC.

This clonotype was seen ten or more times. J is TRBJ2-7 and V is TRBV6-2 or TRBV6-3; D might be TRBD1 (6 bases). From germline, CDR1 is MNHEY and CDR2 SVGEGT. Trimming removed 2 bases at V and 3 bases at J, with 8 bases between. The CDR3 is 13 residues long. This CDR3 reads CASSYRDNYEQYF. In DNA form, the CDR3 reads TGTGCCAGCAGTTACCGGGACAACTACGAGCAGTACTTC.

This clonotype was counted a single time. V and J are TRBV29-1 and TRBJ1-3; no clear D gene. Trimming removed 0 bases at V and 0 bases at J, with 6 bases between. The germline V gene encodes CDR1 SQVTM and CDR2 ANQGSEA. This CDR3 region has 14 residues. The DNA of the CDR3 is TGCAGCGTTGAAGATATGAGCTCTGGAAACACCATATATTTT. Protein: CSVEDMSSGNTIYF.

This clonotype turned up a few times. The gene calls are TRBV19 and TRBJ1-1; weak D call: TRBD1 (5 bases). The V and J ends lost 7 bases and 6 bases respectively, with 12 bases between them. Germline values: CDR1 LNHDA, CDR2 SQIVND (reference sequence). This CDR3 has 12 amino acids. This CDR3 reads CASKAGGSEAFF. The CDR3 nucleotides read TGTGCCAGTAAAGCGGGGGGTTCTGAAGCTTTCTTT.

This sequence joins TRBV2 and TRBJ1-6, with unresolved D. V lost 6 bases to trimming and J lost 7 bases, with 10 bases between them. The CDR3 is 13 residues long. The germline CDR1 and CDR2 sequences are SNHLY and FYNNEI. The CDR3 loop is CASRGDINSPLHF. The CDR3 DNA follows: TGTGCCAGCAGGGGAGACATAAATTCACCCCTCCACTTT. The full variable domain, completed using reference TRBV2 and TRBJ1-6, is EPEVTQTPSHQVTQMGQEVILRCVPISNHLYFYWYRQILGQKVEFLVSFYNNEISEKSEIFDDQFSVERPDGSNFTLKIRSTKLEDSAMYFCASRGDINSPLHFGNGTRLTVT.

A few counts support this clonotype. This rearrangement joins TRBV4-1 to TRBJ1-1, with 9 nucleotides matching TRBD1. From germline, CDR1 is MGHRA and CDR2 YSYEKL. The CDR3 has 14 amino acids. The V and J ends lost 2 bases and 5 bases, in that order; junction bases with no gene match: 3. The chain's CDR3 is CASSQKTGGTEAFF. The CDR3 coding sequence is TGCGCCAGCAGCCAAAAGACAGGGGGAACTGAAGCTTTCTTT.

In this sample, this clonotype turned up a few times. This sequence joins TRBV7-9 and TRBJ1-1; the D is unclear. The ends were cut back, 5 bases at V and 1 base at J, with 11 bases in the middle. This CDR3 is built from 14 residues. The germline V gene encodes CDR1 SEHNR and CDR2 FQNEAQ (reference sequence). Here the CDR3 reads CASSPVLTNTEAFF. The CDR3 DNA is TGTGCCAGCAGCCCGGTCCTCACGAACACTGAAGCTTTCTTT.